This T cell receptor (beta chain) was recovered during a study of Graves' ophthalmopathy and Graves' hyperthyroidism. This clonotype occurred many times. Antigen specificity is unknown. The study, taken as a whole, reports: Blood repertoires reportedly contained most expanded thyroid clonotypes above 0.001 frequency.

Unmatched junction bases numbered 4, after V lost 6 bases and J lost 8 bases. CDR3 size: 13 residues. Amplification from RNA transcripts yielded the TCR beta CDR3 regions. Following a first-round RT-PCR that used HTBI primers, a second-round multiplex PCR was carried out. Each CDR3 protein is one row after TCRdb ran MiXCR on the multiplex PCR reads. The sample carries 360,000 or so distinct CDR3 sequences, around 18% recorded once. The chain joins TRBV12-3 or TRBV12-4 to TRBJ1-2; 12 positions agree with TRBD1. This sequence originates from a woman younger than 30 with Graves' ophthalmopathy. Material: peripheral blood. The CDR3 DNA follows: TGTGCCAGCAGGGGGGACAGGGGGCGAGGCTACACCTTC. Its translation: CASRGDRGRGYTF.